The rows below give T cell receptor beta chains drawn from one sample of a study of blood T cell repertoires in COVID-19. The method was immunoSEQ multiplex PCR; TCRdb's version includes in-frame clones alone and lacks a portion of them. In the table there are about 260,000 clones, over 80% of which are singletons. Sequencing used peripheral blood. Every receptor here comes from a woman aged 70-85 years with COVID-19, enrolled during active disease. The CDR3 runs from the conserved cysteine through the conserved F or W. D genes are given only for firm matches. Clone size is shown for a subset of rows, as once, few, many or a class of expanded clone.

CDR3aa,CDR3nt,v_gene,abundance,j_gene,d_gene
CAWSVLVTGGEKLFF,TGTGCCTGGAGTGTACTGGTGACAGGAGGCGAAAAACTGTTTTTT,TRBV30,-,TRBJ1-4,-
CASSLGTDLNTEAFF,TGTGCCAGCAGCTTAGGGACAGATCTGAACACTGAAGCTTTCTTT,TRBV7-9,-,TRBJ1-1,-
CASSSGTHGYTF,TGTGCCAGCAGTTCCGGGACACATGGCTACACCTTC,TRBV12-3/TRBV12-4,-,TRBJ1-2,-
CASSLVGGQPQHF,TGTGCCAGCAGTTTAGTGGGGGGGCAGCCCCAGCATTTT,TRBV28,-,TRBJ1-5,-
CASSEQATEAFF,TGTGCCAGCAGTGAACAGGCCACTGAAGCTTTCTTT,TRBV2,-,TRBJ1-1,-
CASSQGGVVEQYF,TGTGCCAGCAGCCAAGGAGGCGTCGTAGAGCAGTACTTC,TRBV3-1/TRBV3-2,-,TRBJ2-7,-
CASSRQGNGYTF,TGTGCCAGCAGCCGACAGGGAAATGGCTACACCTTC,TRBV6-5,-,TRBJ1-2,TRBD1
CAWSGKTSGEETQYF,TGTGCCTGGAGCGGAAAGACTAGCGGAGAAGAGACCCAGTACTTC,TRBV30,-,TRBJ2-5,TRBD2
CASSYLGQGVNTIYF,TGTGCCAGCAGTTACTTGGGACAGGGGGTCAACACCATATATTTT,TRBV6-5,-,TRBJ1-3,TRBD1
CASGSGTGGREQYF,TGTGCCAGCGGCTCCGGGACAGGGGGCAGAGAGCAGTACTTC,TRBV28,-,TRBJ2-7,TRBD1
CASKSLYGRGNYGYTF,TGTGCCAGTAAAAGTCTGTATGGACGGGGAAACTATGGCTACACCTTC,TRBV19,-,TRBJ1-2,-
CASSPAAAGSYEQYF,TGTGCCAGCAGCCCGGCCGCGGCAGGGTCCTACGAGCAGTACTTC,TRBV7-8,-,TRBJ2-7,-
CASSQMGLDNVLTF,TGTGCCAGCAGCCAAATGGGACTCGACAACGTCCTGACTTTC,TRBV5-4,-,TRBJ2-6,-
CATSGPTGLAGPGVHEQFF,TGTGCCACCAGTGGACCTACGGGACTAGCGGGACCGGGGGTACATGAGCAGTTCTTC,TRBV24-1,-,TRBJ2-1,TRBD2
CASSQDRRLNYGYTF,TGCGCCAGCAGCCAAGACCGCAGGCTGAACTATGGCTACACCTTC,TRBV4-3,-,TRBJ1-2,-
CASSQTERYGTDTQYF,TGTGCCAGCAGCCAGACGGAGCGGTACGGCACAGATACGCAGTATTTT,TRBV12-1,-,TRBJ2-3,-
CASSAGGIGYGYTF,TGTGCCAGTAGTGCCGGGGGGATCGGCTATGGCTACACCTTC,TRBV19,-,TRBJ1-2,-
CASSSGTRAYEQYF,TGTGCCAGCAGCTCCGGGACTAGGGCCTACGAGCAGTACTTC,TRBV7-8,-,TRBJ2-7,TRBD2
CAWSTDYSNQPQHF,TGTGCCTGGTCGACAGATTATAGCAATCAGCCCCAGCATTTT,TRBV30,-,TRBJ1-5,-
CASSRAGVREQFF,TGTGCCAGTAGTAGGGCGGGGGTGAGGGAGCAGTTCTTC,TRBV19,-,TRBJ2-1,TRBD2
CASSRPAGLSYEQYF,TGTGCCAGCAGCCGCCCAGCGGGGCTCTCCTACGAGCAGTACTTC,TRBV7-9,-,TRBJ2-7,TRBD2
CASSEWTSGSYNEQFF,TGTGCCAGCAGTGAATGGACTAGCGGGAGTTACAATGAGCAGTTCTTC,TRBV2,-,TRBJ2-1,TRBD2
CASSESGRDQPQHF,TGTGCCAGCAGTGAAAGTGGCAGGGATCAGCCCCAGCATTTT,TRBV2,-,TRBJ1-5,-
CASSYRDRGDEQYF,TGTGCCAGCAGTTACCGGGACAGGGGTGACGAGCAGTACTTC,TRBV6-5,few,TRBJ2-7,TRBD1
CASSSIAGGKDTQYF,TGCGCCAGCAGCTCAATAGCGGGAGGGAAAGATACGCAGTATTTT,TRBV5-1,-,TRBJ2-3,TRBD2
CASAGPASGNTIYF,TGCGCCAGCGCGGGACCGGCCTCTGGAAACACCATATATTTT,TRBV23-1,-,TRBJ1-3,-
CASKSPRGPQHF,TGTGCCAGCAAGTCCCCCCGGGGGCCCCAGCATTTT,TRBV6-5,-,TRBJ1-5,-
CASLLSSNF,TGCGCCAGCCTCCTTTCGAGCAACTTC,TRBV5-1,-,TRBJ2-7,-
CALTLALSYEQYF,TGTGCACTTACTCTCGCCCTGTCCTACGAGCAGTACTTC,TRBV6-5,-,TRBJ2-7,-
CASKERGFTEAFF,TGTGCCAGCAAGGAAAGGGGGTTCACTGAAGCTTTCTTT,TRBV6-5,-,TRBJ1-1,-
CASRRQGTGELFF,TGTGCCAGCAGAAGACAGGGAACCGGGGAGCTGTTTTTT,TRBV12-3/TRBV12-4,-,TRBJ2-2,TRBD1
CASRRTGTGSYEQYF,TGTGCCAGCAGACGCACCGGGACAGGGTCCTACGAGCAGTACTTC,TRBV6-5,-,TRBJ2-7,TRBD1
CASSQESIGVDGYTF,TGTGCCAGCAGCCAAGAGTCCATCGGGGTAGATGGCTACACCTTC,TRBV3-1/TRBV3-2,-,TRBJ1-2,-
CASSQAGGPYEQYF,TGTGCCAGCAGCCAAGCAGGGGGTCCCTACGAGCAGTACTTC,TRBV4-2,-,TRBJ2-7,TRBD1
CASSYGDFGQETQYF,TGTGCCAGCAGTTACGGGGATTTCGGCCAAGAGACCCAGTACTTC,TRBV28,few,TRBJ2-5,-